This entry lists 20 T cell receptor beta chains sequenced from one sample in a study of post-analysis software for immune sequencing data. Study-wide results and limits: TRBV5-6, TRBV5-1 and TRBV20-1 belonged to a set of five TRBV segments that were more frequent in patients than controls.

Every TCR beta cDNA library bore unique molecular identifiers. TCRdb reanalysed the PCR reads using MiXCR and keeps one entry per CDR3 protein. The sample has about 770,000 distinct CDR3 sequences, about half seen once. For these TCRs, the target antigens are not known. The material sequenced was blood. The receptors stem from a girl aged 5 to 17 with multiple sclerosis.

The CDR3 DNA is TGCGCCAGCAGCCAAGATCCTGTGGGAGGGCTGACAGATACGCAGTATTTT. This encodes CASSQDPVGGLTDTQYF. This chain links TRBV4-1 with TRBJ2-3, with 7 nucleotides matching TRBD2. The CDR3 contains 17 residues. The J segment lost 3 bases and the V segment lost 0 bases, leaving 9 bases of the junction unmatched. From germline, CDR1 is MGHRA and CDR2 YSYEKL.

This sequence joins TRBV7-2 and TRBJ2-5; a possible D gene is TRBD2 (5 bases). The J call may be in error: the DNA end matches TRBJ2-7 better. This CDR3 contains 16 residues. Germline V gene lookup returns CDR1 SGHTA and CDR2 FQGNSA. CDR3 loop: CASSLVGERVSYEQYF. Written as DNA, the CDR3 is TGTGCCAGCAGCTTAGTGGGCGAGAGGGTCTCCTACGAGCAGTACTTC.

The V gene is TRBV4-1, the J gene TRBJ2-7, with D perhaps TRBD2 (6 bases). The germline CDR1 and CDR2 sequences are MGHRA and YSYEKL. V lost 3 bases and J 5 bases, leaving 23 bases between the germline ends. CDR3 length: 17 residues. The CDR3 here is CASSHGSRASGLHEQYF. The CDR3 DNA is TGCGCCAGCAGCCACGGGAGCCGGGCCTCCGGGCTCCACGAGCAGTACTTC.

The rearrangement joins TRBV29-1 to TRBJ1-1, with a possible D match to TRBD1 (5 bases). The germline V gene encodes CDR1 SQVTM and CDR2 ANQGSEA. The CDR3 contains 12 residues. With 4 bases removed from V and 8 bases from J, the gap between germline ends came to 14 bases. DNA of the CDR3: TGCAGCGTTGCCCCGAGGGAGGGGGAAGCTTTCTTT. Protein sequence: CSVAPREGEAFF.

This clonotype was observed once. This chain uses TRBV27 with TRBJ2-1; 12 bases match TRBD2. This CDR3 spans 15 amino acids. Germline assignment: CDR1 MNHEY and CDR2 SMNVEV (reference sequence). V dropped 8 bases and J dropped 4; count of bases not matched to a gene: 6. In DNA, the CDR3 is TGTGCCAGCGCCCGACTAGCGGGAGTATACAATGAGCAGTTCTTC. Amino acid sequence: CASARLAGVYNEQFF.

This chain uses TRBV29-1 with TRBJ2-7, with D possibly matching TRBD1 (5 bases). Judging by the DNA end, TRBJ2-5 fits better; the J call may be wrong. The germline V gene encodes CDR1 SQVTM and CDR2 ANQGSEA. The CDR3 length is 13 residues. The CDR3 spells CSVEGGSQGTQYF. The CDR3 DNA reads TGCAGCGTTGAAGGAGGCTCTCAGGGGACCCAGTACTTC.

The chain recombines TRBV4-2 with TRBJ2-7; 13 bases agree with TRBD2. CDR3 length: 18 residues. Germline CDR1 LGHNA, CDR2 YNFKEQ. J lost 2 bases, V lost 0 bases, and 7 bases had no gene match. CDR3 loop: CASSQDPSGLAGAYEQYF. The CDR3 DNA sequence: TGTGCCAGCAGCCAAGACCCCTCCGGACTAGCGGGGGCCTACGAGCAGTACTTC.

This clonotype has just a few counts. V usage is TRBV5-8 and J usage is TRBJ2-7; D remains ambiguous. Germline lookup yields CDR1 SGHTS and CDR2 YDEGEE. Trimming stripped 2 bases from V and 3 bases from J, with 9 bases between. The CDR3 runs to 13 residues. The CDR3 nucleotides are TGTGCCAGCAGCTTCATGGATGGCTACGAGCAGTACTTC. This gives the protein CASSFMDGYEQYF.

This clonotype was counted a few times. This chain joins TRBV4-3 and TRBJ2-7; 14 bases are a match to TRBD2. This CDR3 is 18 amino acids long. CDR1 and CDR2 from the germline V gene are LGHNA and YSLEER. Trimming removed 0 bases from V and 0 bases from J; junction bases left unmatched: 4. CDR3: CASSQDGGTSGSSYEQYF. Here the CDR3 DNA reads TGCGCCAGCAGCCAAGATGGAGGGACTAGCGGGAGCTCCTACGAGCAGTACTTC.

V and J are TRBV6-2 or TRBV6-3 and TRBJ2-3; no clear D. Trimming removed 2 bases at V and 1 base at J, with 16 bases between. The CDR3 is 17 residues long. Looked up from germline, CDR1 is MNHEY and CDR2 is SVGEGT. The chain's CDR3 is CASSYPRSTHGTDTQYF. CDR3 nucleotide sequence: TGTGCCAGCAGTTACCCCCGGAGTACGCACGGCACAGATACGCAGTATTTT.

The chain joins TRBV28 to TRBJ1-5, with 10 nucleotides matching TRBD1. Germline CDR1 is MDHEN and CDR2 is SYDVKM. This CDR3 is 15 amino acids long. V shed 6 bases, J shed 7 bases, and the junction held 9 bases outside the gene matches. CDR3 amino acids: CASSTGTGVEQPQHF. The CDR3 DNA sequence: TGTGCCAGCAGCACCGGGACAGGGGTCGAACAGCCCCAGCATTTT.

V and J are TRBV27 and TRBJ2-7, with D possibly being TRBD1 (6 bases). The ends were cut back, 1 base at V and 2 bases at J, with 15 bases in the middle. CDR1 is MNHEY, CDR2 SMNVEV, per germline (reference sequence). The CDR3 is 16 amino acids. CDR3: CASSLLGDTAPYEQYF. As DNA, the CDR3 is TGTGCCAGCAGTTTATTAGGGGACACAGCCCCCTACGAGCAGTACTTC.

This rearrangement joins TRBV5-1 to TRBJ1-2; 7 bases map to TRBD1. This CDR3 is 14 amino acids long. Looked up from germline, CDR1 is SGHRS and CDR2 is YFSETQ. V was clipped by 0 bases and J by 4 bases; unmatched bases: 3. CDR3 residues: CASSLDRGFYGYTF. The CDR3 bases are TGCGCCAGCAGCTTGGACAGGGGCTTCTATGGCTACACCTTC.

This clonotype was detected a few times. The chain carries TRBV28 and TRBJ2-5; 7 bases are a match to TRBD1. V was clipped by 6 bases and J by 1 base; unmatched bases: 8. The CDR3 sequence is 15 residues long. Germline V gene data show CDR1 as MDHEN and CDR2 as SYDVKM. This chain's CDR3 is CASRSTRTGQETQYF. CDR3 coding DNA: TGTGCCAGCAGGTCCACCCGGACAGGCCAAGAGACCCAGTACTTC.

This clonotype was picked up one time. The chain recombines TRBV27 with TRBJ1-1; tentative D call: TRBD1 (6 bases). CDR3 length: 14 residues. V was cut by 7 bases and J by 1 base, with 13 bases left in between. Germline loops: CDR1 MNHEY, CDR2 SMNVEV (reference sequence). The CDR3 sequence: CASTDLGGNTEAFF. CDR3 bases: TGTGCCAGCACGGATCTAGGGGGGAACACTGAAGCTTTCTTT.

The genes are TRBV4-2 and TRBJ1-2; TRBD1 is a possible D gene (6 bases). CDR3 size: 15 residues. Per the germline V gene, CDR1 is LGHNA and CDR2 is YNFKEQ. V was clipped by 0 bases and J by 6 bases, with 14 bases between them. The CDR3, as DNA: TGTGCCAGCAGCCAAGATGTAGGAGGGGGGAATGGCTACACCTTC. Translated, it gives CASSQDVGGGNGYTF.

The chain recombines TRBV12-3 or TRBV12-4 with TRBJ2-7, with 11 bases identical to TRBD2. The V segment lost 3 bases and the J segment 2 bases; nucleotides outside the gene matches: 9. This CDR3 spans 17 amino acids. This CDR3 is CASSFALAGGLPYEQYF. The DNA of the CDR3 is TGTGCCAGCAGTTTTGCGCTAGCGGGAGGACTCCCCTACGAGCAGTACTTC.

This chain connects TRBV20-1 to TRBJ2-5, with D unclear. The CDR3 extends over 11 amino acids. The germline gives CDR1 DFQATT, CDR2 SNEGSKA (reference sequence). V lost 6 bases, J lost 1 base, and 6 bases lay in between. CDR3 residues: CSARTQETQYF. CDR3 DNA sequence: TGCAGTGCGAGGACCCAAGAGACCCAGTACTTC.

A few counts support this clonotype. The chain joins TRBV6-2 or TRBV6-3 to TRBJ2-4, with D possibly being TRBD1 (5 bases). CDR1 is MNHEY, CDR2 SVGEGT, per germline. V lost 10 bases and J lost 1, with 17 bases in between. The CDR3 is 15 amino acids. This CDR3 is CAIQGVGDAKNIQYF. CDR3 DNA: TGTGCCATCCAGGGTGTGGGCGACGCCAAAAACATTCAGTACTTC.

This rearrangement joins TRBV10-3 to TRBJ2-1, with D perhaps TRBD1 (6 bases). V was trimmed by 7 bases and J by 7 bases, leaving 17 bases between them. The length of the CDR3 is 14 residues. Germline CDR1 ENHRY, CDR2 SYGVKD. As DNA, the CDR3 is TGTGCCATCAACCCTTCTGGAACAGGGAATGAGCAGTTCTTC. Translating gives CAINPSGTGNEQFF.